This TCR beta chain was identified during a study of cytotoxic CD8 clonotypes in ibrutinib-treated CLL. Study overall: Response specimens were obtained following a median treatment duration of approximately 13 months, with a range of 6 to 36.

The germline gives CDR1 SGHTS, CDR2 YDEGEE. The CDR3 is 13 amino acids. V lost 0 bases and J 1 base, leaving 5 bases between the germline ends. Notes on this clone: As yet, its antigen is unknown.

TCRdb's copy holds only in-frame clones and misses some; the assay was immunoSEQ multiplex PCR. The repertoire consists of about 300,000 clones, with about 72% occurring once and the leading ten covering approximately 5.6%. Regarding the study as a whole: Baseline clonality, higher than in age-matched healthy donors, tracked circulating CD8+ T-cell counts.

J is TRBJ2-7 and V is TRBV5-8; D is undetermined. The clonotype comes from a human donor with chronic lymphocytic leukemia. This material consisted of PBMCs, taken at disease progression, from a patient treated with ibrutinib. The CDR3 DNA reads TGTGCCAGCAGCTTGGGGGTGTCCTACGAGCAGTACTTC. It is translated as CASSLGVSYEQYF.